This note documents a single T cell receptor (beta chain) sequence. These data originate in a study of T cells in Graves' hyperthyroidism and ophthalmopathy. Germline-derived CDR1 and CDR2 are LGHNT and FRNRAP. V was shortened by 6 bases and J by 7 bases, with 16 bases between the two germline ends. The CDR3 extends over 14 amino acids. Authors of the study amplified TCR beta CDR3 regions from RNA transcripts. RT-PCR in the first round (using the HTBI primer set) targeted the TCR CDR3. TCRdb ran MiXCR on the multiplex PCR reads and lists one entry per CDR3 protein. In the table there are around 400,000 distinct CDR3 sequences, more than 20% of which are singletons. Hyperthyroidism had been newly diagnosed in patients aged 18 to 65, and its duration was under 2 months.

Source material: blood. The gene calls are TRBV12-5 and TRBJ2-1; unclear D gene. The clonotype comes from a man aged 45-65 years with Graves' hyperthyroidism. CDR3 DNA: TGTGCTAGTGGCCCCATGGACCCTTTAAATGAGCAGTTCTTC. It yields the protein CASGPMDPLNEQFF.